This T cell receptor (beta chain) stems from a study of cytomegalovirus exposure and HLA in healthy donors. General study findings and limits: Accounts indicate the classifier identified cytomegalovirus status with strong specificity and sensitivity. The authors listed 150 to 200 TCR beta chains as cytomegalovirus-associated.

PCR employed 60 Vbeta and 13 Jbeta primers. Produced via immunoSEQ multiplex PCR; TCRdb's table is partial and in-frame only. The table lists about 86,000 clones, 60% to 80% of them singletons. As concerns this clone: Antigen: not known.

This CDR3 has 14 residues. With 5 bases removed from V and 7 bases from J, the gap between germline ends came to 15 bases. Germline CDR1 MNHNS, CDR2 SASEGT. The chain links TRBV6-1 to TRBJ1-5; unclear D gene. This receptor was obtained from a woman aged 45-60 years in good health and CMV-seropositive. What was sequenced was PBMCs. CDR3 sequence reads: CASSSGLPEQPQHF. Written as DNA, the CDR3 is TGTGCCAGCAGTTCGGGTCTCCCCGAGCAGCCCCAGCATTTT.